The 15 T cell receptor beta chains given below trace back to one sample, sequenced in a study of blood T cell repertoires in COVID-19. The protocol was immunoSEQ multiplex PCR, while the TCRdb copy is restricted to in-frame clones and leaves out a portion. Seen here are approximately 250,000 clones, approximately 87% observed once, and the top ten hold approximately 9%. Sequencing was carried out using peripheral blood. The receptors stem from a human donor in a cohort sampled during active COVID-19.

The chain carries TRBV24-1 and TRBJ2-1, with 7 bases identical to TRBD1. In germline, CDR1 is KGHDR, CDR2 SFDVKD. The CDR3 has 15 amino acids. The J segment lost 7 bases and the V segment lost 4 bases, leaving 9 bases of the junction unmatched. CDR3: CATSDPRQGGNEQFF. The CDR3 bases are TGTGCCACCAGTGACCCCCGACAGGGTGGGAATGAGCAGTTCTTC.

This rearrangement joins TRBV5-1 to TRBJ1-1, with TRBD1 matching over 10 bases. The CDR3 runs 20 residues. Trimming removed 4 bases from V and 0 bases from J; junction bases left unmatched: 18. Germline V gene sequence: CDR1 SGHRS, CDR2 YFSETQ. CDR3 in DNA: TGCGCCAGCAGCCCGGCGGGACAGGGGCTCTCGTCCATGATGAACACTGAAGCTTTCTTT. Translation: CASSPAGQGLSSMMNTEAFF. Together with reference TRBV5-1 and TRBJ1-1, the CDR3 gives the full variable domain: KAGVTQTPRYLIKTRGQQVTLSCSPISGHRSVSWYQQTPGQGLQFLFEYFSETQRNKGNFPGRFSGRQFSNSRSEMNVSTLELGDSALYLCASSPAGQGLSSMMNTEAFFGQGTRLTVV.

This chain uses TRBV2 with TRBJ2-1; 10 positions match TRBD2. The CDR3 contains 15 residues. CDR1 SNHLY and CDR2 FYNNEI come from the germline V gene. With 4 bases clipped from V and 9 bases from J, the junction kept 9 bases outside the gene matches. Here the CDR3 reads CASSGRASGSSEQFF. In DNA, the CDR3 is TGTGCCAGCAGTGGAAGGGCTAGCGGGAGTAGTGAGCAGTTCTTC. Drawing the rest from reference TRBV2 and TRBJ2-1, the complete variable domain is EPEVTQTPSHQVTQMGQEVILRCVPISNHLYFYWYRQILGQKVEFLVSFYNNEISEKSEIFDDQFSVERPDGSNFTLKIRSTKLEDSAMYFCASSGRASGSSEQFFGPGTRLTVL.

The chain has TRBV6-2 or TRBV6-3 and TRBJ2-7; 8 bases match TRBD1. The CDR3 spans 16 residues. CDR1 and CDR2 (germline): MNHEY, SVGEGT. The ends lost 2 bases at V and 2 bases at J; junction bases unmatched: 8. CDR3 sequence reads: CASSYNRGFTTYEQYF. The CDR3 nucleotides read TGTGCCAGCAGTTACAACAGGGGGTTTACCACCTACGAGCAGTACTTC.

This chain links TRBV7-2 with TRBJ1-2; possibly TRBD1 for D (5 bases). Trimming stripped 5 bases from V and 0 bases from J, with 10 bases between. This CDR3 contains 14 residues. Germline-derived CDR1 and CDR2 are SGHTA and FQGNSA. The CDR3 region has the DNA TGTGCCAGCAGCCCTCAGGGTCCTAACTATGGCTACACCTTC. It encodes CASSPQGPNYGYTF. The full variable domain, with the rest looked up from reference TRBV7-2 and TRBJ1-2, is GAGVSQSPSNKVTEKGKDVELRCDPISGHTALYWYRQSLGQGLEFLIYFQGNSAPDKSGLPSDRFSAERTGGSVSTLTIQRTQQEDSAVYLCASSPQGPNYGYTFGSGTRLTVV.

This clone was seen a few times. V usage is TRBV27 and J usage is TRBJ1-5, with TRBD1 identical over 9 bases. The CDR3 spans 15 residues. V lost 6 bases, J lost 4 bases, and 7 bases stayed unmatched. Per germline, CDR1 MNHEY and CDR2 SMNVEV (reference sequence). CDR3: CASSSEGQGNQPQHF. The CDR3 DNA sequence: TGTGCCAGCAGCTCGGAGGGACAGGGAAATCAGCCCCAGCATTTT.

The chain carries TRBV7-8 and TRBJ2-3; 11 bases align to TRBD2. CDR1 and CDR2 from the germline V gene are SGHVS and FQNEAQ. The CDR3 loop spans 15 amino acids. The trim removed 5 bases at V and 14 bases at J, leaving 15 bases unmatched. The CDR3 reads CASSIKAGLAGTGYF. CDR3 in DNA: TGTGCCAGCAGCATTAAAGCAGGACTAGCGGGTACGGGGTATTTT.

This chain connects TRBV19 to TRBJ1-5; 7 positions match TRBD1. V dropped 2 bases and J dropped 7; count of bases not matched to a gene: 2. This CDR3 has 13 residues. The germline CDR1 and CDR2 sequences are LNHDA and SQIVND (reference sequence). CDR3 sequence: CASSITGEQPQHF. The CDR3 nucleotides are TGTGCCAGTAGTATAACAGGGGAACAGCCCCAGCATTTT. Full variable domain (rest looked up from reference TRBV19 and TRBJ1-5): DGGITQSPKYLFRKEGQNVTLSCEQNLNHDAMYWYRQDPGQGLRLIYYSQIVNDFQKGDIAEGYSVSREKKESFPLTVTSAQKNPTAFYLCASSITGEQPQHFGDGTRLSIL.

CDR3 nucleotide sequence: TGTGCCAGCAGCTTACTGGTGCGCGGGGGGGGTCCCGGGGAGCTGTTTTTT. Its translation: CASSLLVRGGGPGELFF. V is TRBV7-2 and J is TRBJ2-2, with 9 bases lining up with TRBD2. The V gene's germline CDR1 is SGHTA and CDR2 FQGNSA. The V and J ends lost 2 bases and 6 bases, in that order; junction bases with no gene match: 10. The CDR3 has 17 residues.

This clone was picked up one time. The genes are TRBV6-1 and TRBJ1-5; a possible D gene is TRBD1 (6 bases). The germline V gene encodes CDR1 MNHNS and CDR2 SASEGT. V dropped 2 bases and J dropped 0 bases, with 17 bases sitting between them. This CDR3 is built from 18 residues. The CDR3 loop is CASSETFRGSYSNQPQHF. CDR3 DNA: TGTGCCAGCAGTGAAACCTTCAGGGGCAGTTATAGCAATCAGCCCCAGCATTTT.

The chain has TRBV5-4 and TRBJ2-1; TRBD2 aligns across 14 bases. CDR1 is SGHNT, CDR2 YYREEE, per germline (reference sequence). This CDR3 is 15 amino acids long. Germline trimming cut 3 bases from V and 12 bases from J; bases unmatched to any gene: 8. CDR3 sequence: CASSSGTSGSRVQFF. CDR3 sequence (DNA): TGTGCCAGCAGCTCAGGGACTAGCGGGAGTCGGGTGCAGTTCTTC.

The chain joins TRBV10-2 to TRBJ2-1; D is unresolved. Trimming shortened V by 5 bases and J by 0 bases, and 11 bases separated the two germline ends. CDR1 and CDR2 (germline): WSHSY, SAAADI. The CDR3 extends over 15 amino acids. The CDR3 region is CASSLVASSYNEQFF. The CDR3 nucleotides are TGCGCCAGCAGTCTGGTCGCGAGCTCCTACAATGAGCAGTTCTTC.

This chain connects TRBV2 to TRBJ2-7, with 8 bases lining up with TRBD1. Germline lookup yields CDR1 SNHLY and CDR2 FYNNEI. Trimming removed 5 bases from V and 5 bases from J; junction bases left unmatched: 5. CDR3 length: 13 residues. The CDR3 DNA sequence: TGTGCCAGCAGTCGGACAGGGACCAACGAGCAGTACTTC. Protein: CASSRTGTNEQYF.

This chain connects TRBV5-4 to TRBJ2-5; TRBD1 aligns across 10 bases. V dropped 3 bases and J dropped 7; count of bases not matched to a gene: 3. This CDR3 is 13 amino acids long. Germline V gene sequence: CDR1 SGHNT, CDR2 YYREEE (reference sequence). The CDR3 coding sequence is TGTGCCAGCAGCTCCGGACAGGGGGGGACCCAGTACTTC. It translates to CASSSGQGGTQYF.

The V gene is TRBV6-5, the J gene TRBJ2-7, with a tentative D call TRBD1 (5 bases). Germline CDR1 MNHEY, CDR2 SVGAGI. This CDR3 is built from 12 residues. The V end was cut by 6 bases, the J end by 5 bases, with 11 bases between. CDR3 loop: CASSDIGDEQYF. CDR3 in DNA: TGTGCCAGCAGCGATATAGGGGACGAGCAGTACTTC.